What follows are 2 T cell receptor beta chains derived from one specimen sequenced in a study of control samples from healthy donors and cancer patients. Profiled with immunoSEQ multiplex PCR; TCRdb holds only in-frame clones, not every one. The data show around 68,000 clones, around four fifths seen once. Sequencing was performed on blood. The receptors derive from a man in his fifties or sixties in good health.

The gene calls are TRBV3-1 (or the pseudogene TRBV3-2) and TRBJ1-1; 8 bases agree with TRBD1. CDR1 and CDR2 from the germline V gene are LGHDT and YNNKEL (reference sequence). V lost 6 bases, J lost 5 bases, and 5 bases stayed unmatched. The CDR3 contains 13 residues. The CDR3 here is CASSSQGGTEAFF. The CDR3 region has the DNA TGTGCCAGCAGTTCACAGGGGGGTACTGAAGCTTTCTTT.

The chain has TRBV6-5 and TRBJ2-5; D perhaps matches TRBD2 (6 bases). The V and J ends lost 5 bases and 2 bases respectively, with 12 bases between them. Germline V gives CDR1 MNHEY, CDR2 SVGAGI. This CDR3 contains 14 residues. CDR3 amino acids: CASSLDSGQETQYF. CDR3 in DNA: TGTGCCAGCAGTCTCGATAGCGGACAAGAGACCCAGTACTTC.